This TCR beta chain was observed in a study of a mutant IDH1 vaccine in newly diagnosed glioma. The overall study: Beforehand, treatment had been radiotherapy, temozolomide, or both; the majority received both.

The repertoire was sequenced with immunoSEQ multiplex PCR; TCRdb's copy has only in-frame clones and lacks some. The sample carries 25,000 to 35,000 clones, around 85% recorded once. The CDR3 loop spans 13 amino acids. V was pared by 6 bases and J by 7 bases, with 4 bases of the junction left unmatched. CDR1 and CDR2 (germline): MNHEY, SVGAGI. Time point here: baseline, week 1 (first vaccination visit). The treatment denotes: pre-vaccination baseline after standard-of-care therapy. Diagnosis in the donors showed new WHO grade 3 or 4 astrocytomas that were IDH1-mutant and ATRX-lost. This sample comprised PBMCs, obtained from a glioma patient treated with radiotherapy, temozolomide or both. The sequence was collected from a woman between 40 and 50 years old with glioma. The chain employs TRBV6-5 and TRBJ1-5; TRBD1 aligns across 9 bases. The CDR3 nucleotides read TGTGCCAGCAGGGGGGACAGGGCCCAGCCCCAGCATTTT. Its translation is CASRGDRAQPQHF.